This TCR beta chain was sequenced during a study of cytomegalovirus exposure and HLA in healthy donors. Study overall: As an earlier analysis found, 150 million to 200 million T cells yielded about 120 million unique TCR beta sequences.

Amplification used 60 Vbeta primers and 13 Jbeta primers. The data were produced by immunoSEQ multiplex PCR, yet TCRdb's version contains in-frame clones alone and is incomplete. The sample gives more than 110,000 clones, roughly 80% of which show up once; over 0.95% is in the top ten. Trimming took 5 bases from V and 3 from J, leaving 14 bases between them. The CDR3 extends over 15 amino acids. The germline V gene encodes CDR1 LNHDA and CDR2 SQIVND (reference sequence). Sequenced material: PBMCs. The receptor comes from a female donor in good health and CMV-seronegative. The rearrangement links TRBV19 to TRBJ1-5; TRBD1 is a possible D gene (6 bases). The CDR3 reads CASSPGQTNNQPQHF. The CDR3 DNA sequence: TGTGCCAGTAGTCCTGGACAGACGAACAATCAGCCCCAGCATTTT.